This T cell receptor (beta chain) was retrieved from a study of post-analysis software for immune sequencing data. Study information: Relapsing-remitting, secondary progressive and progressive-relapsing multiple sclerosis were all included among the disease courses. Study outcomes and limitations: A significant reduction in normalized Chao1 diversity was observed in multiple sclerosis patients versus controls. Included in a set of about five TRBV segments more frequent in patients than controls were TRBV5-6, TRBV5-1 and TRBV20-1. F measure grouped same-batch samples tightly together.

Germline values: CDR1 PRHDT, CDR2 FYEKMQ (reference sequence). This CDR3 is built from 16 residues. After removal of 5 bases from V and 8 bases from J, the junction contained 12 bases not matched to a gene. Of note for this clonotype: What it recognizes is unknown.

Unique molecular identifiers had been added to the TCR beta cDNA libraries. A single record per CDR3 protein comes from TCRdb applying MiXCR to the PCR reads. The sample carries more than 500,000 distinct CDR3 sequences, around 36% recorded once. This sequence joins TRBV13 and TRBJ2-3; 11 bases agree with TRBD2. Sequencing was carried out using blood. The receptor comes from a girl aged 2-17 years with multiple sclerosis. The CDR3 region is CASSLLAGAEGGTQYF. DNA for the CDR3: TGTGCCAGCAGCCTACTAGCGGGGGCCGAGGGAGGTACGCAGTATTTT. The complete variable domain, with remaining parts taken from reference TRBV13 and TRBJ2-3, reads AAGVIQSPRHLIKEKRETATLKCYPIPRHDTVYWYQQGPGQDPQFLISFYEKMQSDKGSIPDRFSAQQFSDYHSELNMSSLELGDSALYFCASSLLAGAEGGTQYFGPGTRLTVL.